Listed here are 15 T cell receptor beta chains from one sample, sequenced in a study of T cell repertoires in cytomegalovirus infection (dated by TCRdb to 2018 to 2020). The sequencing machine was an Illumina HiSeq 1500. TCRdb passed the public sequencing reads through fastp at Q25 and MiXCR, retaining productive beta sequences. Rows with a matching CDR3 protein are joined into one entry that keeps the most common DNA and genes. The sample contains under 600,000 distinct CDR3 sequences, about 15% of them found a single time. The ten largest account for 20% to 30% of the sample. Sequenced input: CD8+ T cells from PBMCs. These receptors all stem from a human donor in good health (CMV status not recorded). Some clones in this sample may be carry-over from other donors' samples.

This clonotype was found a few times. This chain uses TRBV29-1 with TRBJ2-1; no clear D. The CDR3 extends over 12 amino acids. Trimming shortened V by 0 bases and J by 13 bases, and 13 bases separated the two germline ends. CDR1 and CDR2 from the germline V gene are SQVTM and ANQGSEA. CDR3 nucleotide sequence: TGCAGCGTTGAAGAGAGTAATGGCCACCAGTTCTTC. This translates into CSVEESNGHQFF.

This clonotype showed up just a few times. The chain joins TRBV6-6 to TRBJ2-7, with a weak D call TRBD1 (6 bases). Germline CDR1 reads MNHNY; CDR2 reads SVGAGI (reference sequence). The CDR3 has 13 residues. The V and J ends lost 6 bases and 5 bases respectively, with 14 bases between them. The CDR3 DNA is TGTGCCAGCAGCAAGGGAAGGGGGAACGAGCAGTACTTC. It specifies CASSKGRGNEQYF.

This clonotype was seen only a few times. The chain recombines TRBV10-3 with TRBJ2-1, with D possibly matching TRBD1 (5 bases). The V and J ends lost 0 bases and 5 bases respectively, with 11 bases between them. Per germline, CDR1 ENHRY and CDR2 SYGVKD. The CDR3 length is 15 residues. The CDR3 DNA reads TGTGCCATCAGTGAGTCTGCGACAGAAGACAATGAGCAGTTCTTC. It is translated as CAISESATEDNEQFF.

This clonotype appeared many times. This chain links TRBV7-9 with TRBJ2-5; either TRBD1 or TRBD2 may fit D (5 bases each). This CDR3 region has 14 residues. In germline, CDR1 is SEHNR, CDR2 FQNEAQ (reference sequence). The V end was cut by 8 bases, the J end by 4 bases, with 17 bases between. The CDR3 region is CASSGAEGPETQYF. The CDR3 DNA reads as TGTGCCAGCTCTGGGGCAGAGGGCCCAGAGACCCAGTACTTC.

This clonotype has a count of ten or more. The CDR3 DNA is TGTGCCTCCGGGAGGACAGGGGGTATCGTCACTGAAGCTTTCTTT. Its translation is CASGRTGGIVTEAFF. J is TRBJ1-1 and V is TRBV12-3 or TRBV12-4; 10 nucleotides align to TRBD1. This CDR3 comprises 15 residues. V lost 11 bases and J lost 4; bases outside the gene matches: 13.

On this clonotype: Possible read error: a much larger clone is one base away. Written as DNA, the CDR3 is TGTGCCAGCAGCCCCTGGCTAGCGGGGTCCAATGAGCAGCTCTTC. Translated: CASSPWLAGSNEQLF. V is TRBV5-5 and J is TRBJ2-1; 9 bases line up with TRBD2. Per germline, CDR1 SGHKS and CDR2 YYEKEE (reference sequence). The CDR3 extends over 15 amino acids.

This chain joins TRBV27 and TRBJ2-1, with D unresolved. V was clipped by 4 bases and J by 8 bases, with 9 bases between them. The CDR3 has 12 amino acids. Germline CDR1 reads MNHEY; CDR2 reads SMNVEV (reference sequence). CDR3 in amino acids: CASSSRSDEQFF. For the CDR3, the DNA is TGTGCCAGCAGTTCCAGGAGTGATGAGCAGTTCTTC.

This rearrangement joins TRBV24-1 to TRBJ2-1; D is ambiguous. Germline CDR1 reads KGHDR; CDR2 reads SFDVKD. V lost 3 bases and J lost 7, with 12 bases in between. The CDR3 contains 14 residues. DNA of the CDR3: TGTGCCACCAGTGATCCAACGACCAAGAATGAGCAGTTCTTC. Protein: CATSDPTTKNEQFF.

This clonotype appeared many times. The rearrangement joins TRBV12-3 or TRBV12-4 to TRBJ1-6; 8 nucleotides agree with TRBD1. The CDR3 contains 16 residues. The V and J ends lost 4 bases and 7 bases, in that order; junction bases with no gene match: 9. This CDR3 is CASSWSDRARNSPLHF. CDR3 nucleotides: TGTGCCAGCAGTTGGTCGGACAGGGCAAGGAATTCACCCCTCCACTTT.

In this sample, this clonotype turned up a few times. The rearrangement joins TRBV3-1 to TRBJ2-1; 10 bases are a match to TRBD2. With V trimmed by 5 bases and J by 2 bases, 6 bases remained unmatched. Germline loops: CDR1 LGHDT, CDR2 YNNKEL (reference sequence). The CDR3 runs to 16 residues. CDR3 DNA sequence: TGTGCCAGCAGCTATGAAGCGGGAGGGCCCTACAATGAGCAGTTCTTC. Translated, it gives CASSYEAGGPYNEQFF.

This clonotype was detected ten times or more. The V gene is TRBV7-9, the J gene TRBJ2-2; TRBD2 aligns across 11 bases. CDR3 size: 16 residues. Germline CDR1 reads SEHNR; CDR2 reads FQNEAQ (reference sequence). V was pared by 6 bases and J by 7 bases, with 10 bases of the junction left unmatched. The CDR3 nucleotides read TGTGCCAGCAGGGAACTAGCGGGAGCGGTCATCGGGGAGCTGTTTTTT. It yields the protein CASRELAGAVIGELFF.

The V gene is TRBV27, the J gene TRBJ2-4; D not certain. This CDR3 region has 14 residues. The V end lost 6 bases, the J end lost 7 bases, and 16 bases lay between the germline ends. Germline assignment: CDR1 MNHEY and CDR2 SMNVEV (reference sequence). CDR3 region: CASSSTSGKNIQYF. In DNA form, the CDR3 reads TGTGCCAGCAGCTCGACCTCTGGGAAGAACATTCAGTACTTC.

The table lists this clonotype with a count of one. This chain joins TRBV25-1 and TRBJ2-5; 7 bases are shared with TRBD1. CDR3 size: 16 residues. V was pared by 3 bases and J by 4 bases, with 11 bases of the junction left unmatched. The germline V gene has CDR1 MGHDK and CDR2 SYGVNS. The chain's CDR3 is CASSDGVLDRRETQYF. The CDR3 DNA sequence: TGTGCCAGCAGTGATGGGGTCCTGGACAGGCGAGAGACCCAGTACTTC.

A word on this clonotype: Since the CDR3 does not end with the conserved phenylalanine or tryptophan, this likely comes from a read error. The chain has TRBV7-9 and TRBJ2-7; 7 positions agree with TRBD2. Per the germline V gene, CDR1 is SEHNR and CDR2 is FQNEAQ (reference sequence). The CDR3 sequence is 14 residues long. J gave up 2 bases and V 1 base, and 2 bases lay outside the gene matches. CDR3 nucleotides: TGTGCCAGCAGCTTAGGTGGGGGGGCCTACGAGCAGTACTTA. Amino acid sequence: CASSLGGGAYEQYL.

There are a few counts of this clonotype. The chain carries TRBV10-3 and TRBJ2-7, with 8 bases fitting TRBD2. CDR1 and CDR2 from the germline V gene are ENHRY and SYGVKD. V lost 1 base and J lost 6; bases outside the gene matches: 11. The CDR3 is made up of 16 amino acids. CDR3 in amino acids: CAISELPWRGDSEQYF. CDR3 DNA: TGTGCCATCAGTGAGTTGCCCTGGCGGGGGGATTCCGAGCAGTACTTC.